These T cell receptor beta chains were read from a single sample in a study of cytomegalovirus exposure and HLA in healthy donors. The repertoire was sequenced with immunoSEQ multiplex PCR; TCRdb's copy has only in-frame clones and lacks some. The sample holds roughly 120,000 clones, roughly four fifths seen once. Material: PBMCs. The receptors derive from a woman aged 40-49 years in good health and CMV-seropositive. Both conserved end residues are trimmed from each CDR3. Expanded clones are given a class, and other clones once, few, many or no size at all.

v_call: TRBV7-9
j_call: TRBJ1-2
clone_size: -
cdr3_aa: ASSREADRGRGYT

v_call: TRBV9
j_call: TRBJ1-5
clone_size: -
cdr3_aa: ASSGTGIGNQPQH

v_call: TRBV10-3
j_call: TRBJ2-1
clone_size: -
cdr3_aa: ASGTGVYNEQF

v_call: TRBV4-3
j_call: TRBJ2-6
clone_size: -
cdr3_aa: ASSQDGQGGSGANVLT

v_call: TRBV10-3
j_call: TRBJ2-7
clone_size: -
cdr3_aa: AISGLAGAYEQY

v_call: TRBV7-2
j_call: TRBJ2-7
clone_size: -
cdr3_aa: ASSLGRQGYEQY

v_call: TRBV7-2
j_call: TRBJ2-7
clone_size: -
cdr3_aa: ASSFKLAGGEQY

v_call: TRBV4-3
j_call: TRBJ2-7
clone_size: -
cdr3_aa: ASSLGTASYEQY

v_call: TRBV7-2
j_call: TRBJ2-3
clone_size: -
cdr3_aa: ASSSGGLAGGTQY

v_call: TRBV11-2
j_call: TRBJ1-1
clone_size: -
cdr3_aa: ASALGGTGAGAF

v_call: TRBV30
j_call: TRBJ1-1
clone_size: -
cdr3_aa: AQEAGGWTEAF

v_call: TRBV7-3
j_call: TRBJ2-7
clone_size: -
cdr3_aa: ASSLSDRGAEQY

v_call: TRBV10-3
j_call: TRBJ2-6
clone_size: few
cdr3_aa: AISETMDRGLGANVLT

v_call: TRBV7-9
j_call: TRBJ1-1
clone_size: once
cdr3_aa: ASSPRTVQGYTEAF

v_call: TRBV6-1
j_call: TRBJ1-1
clone_size: -
cdr3_aa: ASSDNPVIATEAF

v_call: TRBV10-3
j_call: TRBJ2-3
clone_size: few
cdr3_aa: AIRAQTSLTSNTQY

v_call: TRBV19
j_call: TRBJ1-5
clone_size: -
cdr3_aa: ASSSDGGQLNQPQH

v_call: TRBV2
j_call: TRBJ2-1
clone_size: -
cdr3_aa: ASSGIGLAGFSYNEQF

v_call: TRBV10-1
j_call: TRBJ2-1
clone_size: -
cdr3_aa: ASSERARTYNEQF

v_call: TRBV18
j_call: TRBJ1-2
clone_size: -
cdr3_aa: ASSPGTGGYYGYT

v_call: TRBV30
j_call: TRBJ1-6
clone_size: -
cdr3_aa: AWSPRASNRSPLH

v_call: TRBV28
j_call: TRBJ1-2
clone_size: -
cdr3_aa: ASSLTGNGYT

v_call: TRBV7-9
j_call: TRBJ2-3
clone_size: once
cdr3_aa: ASSLGTSPDTQY

v_call: TRBV7-2
j_call: TRBJ1-1
clone_size: -
cdr3_aa: ASSQLGGVYTEAF

v_call: TRBV2
j_call: TRBJ1-2
clone_size: once
cdr3_aa: ASSETGAQAYGYT

v_call: TRBV2
j_call: TRBJ2-2
clone_size: -
cdr3_aa: ASKRGTNTGELF

v_call: TRBV6-6
j_call: TRBJ2-1
clone_size: -
cdr3_aa: ASSRSGDPNEQF

v_call: TRBV9
j_call: TRBJ2-7
clone_size: once
cdr3_aa: ASSVLSGTSSSYEQY

v_call: TRBV6-6
j_call: TRBJ2-5
clone_size: -
cdr3_aa: ASSYAGSLQETQY

v_call: TRBV4-3
j_call: TRBJ2-7
clone_size: -
cdr3_aa: ASSQDKAVPSYEQY

v_call: TRBV7-3
j_call: TRBJ1-1
clone_size: -
cdr3_aa: ASSLRGGTGSSTEAF

v_call: TRBV6-6
j_call: TRBJ1-3
clone_size: -
cdr3_aa: ASTLGDLNTIY